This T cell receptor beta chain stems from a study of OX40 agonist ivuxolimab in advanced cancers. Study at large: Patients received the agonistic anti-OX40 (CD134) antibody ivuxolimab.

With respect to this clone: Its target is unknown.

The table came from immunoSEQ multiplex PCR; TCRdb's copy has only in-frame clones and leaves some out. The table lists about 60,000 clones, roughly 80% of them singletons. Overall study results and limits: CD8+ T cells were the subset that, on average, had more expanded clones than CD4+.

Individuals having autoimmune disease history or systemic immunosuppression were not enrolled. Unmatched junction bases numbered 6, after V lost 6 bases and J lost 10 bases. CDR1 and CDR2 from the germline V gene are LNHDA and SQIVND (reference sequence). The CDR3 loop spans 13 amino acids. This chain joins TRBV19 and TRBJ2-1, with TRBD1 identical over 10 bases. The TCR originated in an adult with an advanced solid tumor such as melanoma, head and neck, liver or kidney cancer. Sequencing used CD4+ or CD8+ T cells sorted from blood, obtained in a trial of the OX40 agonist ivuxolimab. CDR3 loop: CASSPDRGGEQFF. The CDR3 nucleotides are TGTGCCAGTAGCCCGGACAGGGGGGGGGAGCAGTTCTTC.